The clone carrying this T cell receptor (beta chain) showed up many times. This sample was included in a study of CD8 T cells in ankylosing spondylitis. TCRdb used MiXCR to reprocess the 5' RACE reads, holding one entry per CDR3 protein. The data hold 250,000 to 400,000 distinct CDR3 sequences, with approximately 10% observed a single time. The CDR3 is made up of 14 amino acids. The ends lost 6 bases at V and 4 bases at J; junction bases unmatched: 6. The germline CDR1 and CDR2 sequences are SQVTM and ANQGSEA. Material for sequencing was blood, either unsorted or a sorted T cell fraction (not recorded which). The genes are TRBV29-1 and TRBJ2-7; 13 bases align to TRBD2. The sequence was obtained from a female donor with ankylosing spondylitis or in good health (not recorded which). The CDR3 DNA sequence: TGCAGCGTCTTACTAGCGGGAGGGCCGTACGAGCAGTACTTC. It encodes CSVLLAGGPYEQYF.